These T cell receptor beta chains were read from a single sample in a study of blood T cell repertoires in COVID-19. Method: immunoSEQ multiplex PCR; TCRdb's copy keeps in-frame clones and lacks some. The data hold under 250,000 clones, with 83% observed a single time. The sample consisted of PBMCs or T cells enriched from blood (not recorded which). These receptors were collected from a woman aged 45 to 65 who had been exposed to COVID-19. Both conserved end residues are part of each CDR3. A D gene is named only where the DNA matches it firmly. Part of the rows lack a size; the others show once, few, many or a class for expanded clones.

v_gene	abundance	j_gene	d_gene	CDR3aa	CDR3nt
TRBV13	few	TRBJ1-3	NA	CASTKRGYGNTIYF	TGTGCCAGCACTAAACGGGGATACGGAAACACCATATATTTT
TRBV5-1	NA	TRBJ2-1	TRBD2	CASSLGSGGAQGEQFF	TGCGCCAGCAGCTTGGGAAGCGGGGGGGCCCAAGGAGAGCAGTTCTTC
TRBV24-1	NA	TRBJ2-5	NA	CATSDSTRRETQYF	TGTGCCACCAGTGATTCGACTAGACGGGAGACCCAGTACTTC
TRBV18	NA	TRBJ1-1	NA	CASFSEPGSNTEAFF	TGTGCCAGCTTTTCCGAGCCCGGGTCGAACACTGAAGCTTTCTTT
TRBV9	NA	TRBJ2-3	NA	CASSATVASTDTQYF	TGTGCCAGCAGTGCCACAGTAGCGTCCACAGATACGCAGTATTTT
TRBV12-3/TRBV12-4	NA	TRBJ1-2	NA	CASSLFDYGYTF	TGTGCCAGCAGTTTATTCGACTATGGCTACACCTTC
TRBV7-2	NA	TRBJ1-5	NA	CASSPSLLDQPQHF	TGTGCCAGCAGCCCCTCCCTCCTCGATCAGCCCCAGCATTTT
TRBV3-1/TRBV3-2	NA	TRBJ1-4	NA	CASSQARQINEKLFF	TGTGCCAGCAGCCAAGCTAGGCAGATTAATGAAAAACTGTTTTTT
TRBV19	NA	TRBJ1-1	TRBD1	CASSIGGQQSEAFF	TGTGCCAGTAGTATAGGGGGACAGCAAAGTGAAGCTTTCTTT
TRBV2	NA	TRBJ2-5	TRBD2	CASTVGGNQETQYF	TGTGCCAGCACAGTCGGGGGGAACCAAGAGACCCAGTACTTC
TRBV2	NA	TRBJ2-1	NA	CASNRDEGEQFF	TGTGCCAGCAACAGGGACGAGGGTGAGCAGTTCTTC
TRBV20-1	few	TRBJ1-1	NA	CSAMSRVEAFF	TGCAGTGCTATGTCCAGGGTAGAAGCTTTCTTT
TRBV12-3/TRBV12-4	NA	TRBJ1-2	NA	CASSLQQGHGYTF	TGTGCCAGCAGTCTCCAACAGGGACATGGCTACACCTTC
TRBV12-5	NA	TRBJ2-1	NA	CASGFGYNEQFF	TGTGCTAGTGGTTTCGGCTACAATGAGCAGTTCTTC
TRBV19	few	TRBJ1-6	NA	CASSIRGGGGERPLHF	TGTGCCAGTAGTATTAGAGGCGGGGGCGGAGAGCGGCCCCTCCACTTT
TRBV6-5	NA	TRBJ1-2	NA	CASRQEGYGYTF	TGTGCCAGCCGACAGGAAGGCTATGGCTACACCTTC
TRBV24-1	NA	TRBJ2-2	NA	CATSDSSKTTGELFF	TGTGCCACCAGTGATTCTAGCAAGACCACCGGGGAGCTGTTTTTT
TRBV5-6	NA	TRBJ2-5	NA	CASSLPGLREETQYF	TGTGCCAGCAGCCTTCCGGGACTGAGGGAAGAGACCCAGTACTTC
TRBV2	once	TRBJ2-1	TRBD2	CASLREEVVLGLSYNEQFF	TGTGCCAGCCTGCGGGAGGAGGTAGTACTAGGACTAAGCTACAATGAGCAGTTCTTC
TRBV9	NA	TRBJ2-6	NA	CASSEQGSGANVLTF	TGTGCCAGCAGCGAACAGGGATCTGGGGCCAACGTCCTGACTTTC
TRBV28	NA	TRBJ1-2	TRBD1	CASRPSATGLNYGYTF	TGTGCCAGCAGACCTTCAGCGACAGGGTTGAACTATGGCTACACCTTC
TRBV7-2	once	TRBJ1-2	NA	CASSLLRGDYGYTF	TGTGCCAGCAGCTTATTGCGGGGGGACTATGGCTACACCTTC
TRBV9	NA	TRBJ2-3	NA	CASSVDRADTQYF	TGTGCCAGCAGCGTAGACAGAGCAGATACGCAGTATTTT
TRBV3-1/TRBV3-2	NA	TRBJ2-7	NA	CGTWTEAALDYEQYF	TGTGGGACCTGGACAGAAGCTGCCCTGGACTACGAGCAGTACTTC
TRBV4-3	NA	TRBJ1-3	TRBD1	CASSQTTGGYSGNTIYF	TGCGCCAGCAGCCAAACAACAGGGGGCTACTCTGGAAACACCATATATTTT
TRBV12-5	NA	TRBJ2-1	NA	CASGLVPARDNEQFF	TGTGCTAGTGGTTTGGTACCAGCCAGGGATAATGAGCAGTTCTTC
TRBV28	NA	TRBJ1-2	NA	CASSPETIRNYGYTF	TGTGCCAGCAGTCCCGAGACAATAAGGAACTATGGCTACACCTTC
TRBV28	NA	TRBJ1-1	NA	CATLGYTEAFF	TGTGCCACTCTCGGGTACACTGAAGCTTTCTTT
TRBV29-1	NA	TRBJ1-1	NA	CSARQAEAFF	TGCAGCGCCCGACAGGCTGAAGCTTTCTTT
TRBV19	NA	TRBJ1-2	NA	CASSQGTPNYGYTF	TGTGCCAGTAGCCAAGGGACTCCTAACTATGGCTACACCTTC
TRBV25-1	NA	TRBJ2-1	NA	CAVRGTHNEQFF	TGTGCCGTCAGGGGAACCCACAATGAGCAGTTCTTC
TRBV2	NA	TRBJ2-4	NA	CASRSRGGIQYF	TGTGCCAGCAGATCCAGGGGCGGCATTCAGTACTTC
TRBV19	once	TRBJ2-5	NA	CASGQAETQYF	TGTGCCAGTGGCCAAGCGGAGACCCAGTACTTC
TRBV5-6	NA	TRBJ2-7	NA	CASSFSFGLPSYEQYF	TGTGCCAGCAGCTTCTCGTTCGGGTTGCCCTCCTACGAGCAGTACTTC
TRBV4-2	NA	TRBJ1-1	TRBD1	CASSLHRGQGTEAFF	TGTGCCAGCAGCCTCCACAGGGGGCAGGGCACTGAAGCTTTCTTT
TRBV10-3	NA	TRBJ1-3	NA	CAISESAADSSGNTIYF	TGTGCCATCAGTGAGTCGGCTGCTGATTCCTCTGGAAACACCATATATTTT
TRBV6-1	NA	TRBJ2-5	TRBD2	CASSEALRIAGKGTQYF	TGTGCCAGCAGTGAAGCGCTCCGAATAGCGGGGAAGGGGACCCAGTACTTC
TRBV19	NA	TRBJ1-1	NA	CASSQGKGGTEAFF	TGTGCCAGTAGTCAGGGAAAGGGCGGCACTGAAGCTTTCTTT
TRBV4-1	NA	TRBJ1-5	TRBD1	CASNPDRALGQPQHF	TGCGCCAGCAACCCTGACAGGGCCCTCGGTCAGCCCCAGCATTTT
TRBV4-3	NA	TRBJ1-1	TRBD1	CASSQGKPGGIGNTEAFF	TGCGCCAGCAGCCAAGGAAAGCCAGGGGGAATAGGGAACACTGAAGCTTTCTTT